The count of the clone carrying this T cell receptor (beta chain) is one. The antigen is undetermined. These data belong to a study of beta chain features in type 1 diabetes. General study points: Compared to healthy donors, patients appeared to have naive, central memory and Treg TCRB repertoires that were more alike. In these data, an HLA type influence on TCRB rearrangement remained unresolved.

CDR1 and CDR2 from the germline V gene are SNHLY and FYNNEI. With 4 bases clipped from V and 1 base from J, the junction kept 1 base outside the gene matches. The CDR3 is made up of 15 amino acids. Every isolated RNA sample was fully reverse transcribed, so sequencing captured expressed TCRB transcripts. Libraries were prepared by immunoSEQ multiplex PCR; TCRdb keeps only in-frame clonotypes and omits some of them. The table lists 35,000 to 50,000 clones, roughly 50% of them singletons, with over 0.2% in the top ten. The V call is TRBV2, the J call TRBJ2-5, with 12 bases matching TRBD2. Sequences were obtained from stem cell memory CD4+ T cells from blood. The TCR comes from a woman aged 30 to 39 in good health. CDR3 coding DNA: TGTGCCAGCAGTGGGACTAGCGGGACCCAAGAGACCCAGTACTTC. Translating it yields CASSGTSGTQETQYF.